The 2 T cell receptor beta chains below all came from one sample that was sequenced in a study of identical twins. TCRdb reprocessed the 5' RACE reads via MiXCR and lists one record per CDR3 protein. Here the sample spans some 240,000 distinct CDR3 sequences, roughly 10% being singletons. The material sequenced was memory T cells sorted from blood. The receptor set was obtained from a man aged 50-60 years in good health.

CDR3 DNA: TGCAGTGCTAGAAACCCCGGGACTCAGAGTTCCAATGAGCAGTTCTTC. This gives the protein CSARNPGTQSSNEQFF. The chain carries TRBV20-1 and TRBJ2-1; the D gene is possibly TRBD2 (6 bases). CDR1 DFQATT and CDR2 SNEGSKA come from the germline V gene (reference sequence). V lost 2 bases and J 6 bases, leaving 20 bases between the germline ends. The CDR3 has 16 amino acids.

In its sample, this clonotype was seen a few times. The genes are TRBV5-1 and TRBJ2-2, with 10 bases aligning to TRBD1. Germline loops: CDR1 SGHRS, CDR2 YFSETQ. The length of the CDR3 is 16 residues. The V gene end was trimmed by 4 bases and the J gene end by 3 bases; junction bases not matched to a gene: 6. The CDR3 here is CASSTRTGGDTGELFF. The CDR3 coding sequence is TGCGCCAGCAGCACTCGGACAGGGGGGGACACCGGGGAGCTGTTTTTT. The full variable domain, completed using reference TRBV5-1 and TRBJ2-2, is KAGVTQTPRYLIKTRGQQVTLSCSPISGHRSVSWYQQTPGQGLQFLFEYFSETQRNKGNFPGRFSGRQFSNSRSEMNVSTLELGDSALYLCASSTRTGGDTGELFFGEGSRLTVL.